The next 18 T cell receptor beta chains were all read from a single sample in a study of cytomegalovirus exposure and HLA in healthy donors. The PCR had 60 Vbeta and 13 Jbeta primers. Clones were sequenced by immunoSEQ multiplex PCR, and TCRdb holds only the in-frame ones, with some missing. The table includes some 150,000 clones, less than 80% detected once. The material sequenced was PBMCs. These receptors all come from a man aged 35-49 years in good health and CMV-seronegative.

The chain couples TRBV7-9 to TRBJ2-3; 7 positions match TRBD1. The CDR3 contains 18 residues. The germline V gene has CDR1 SEHNR and CDR2 FQNEAQ (reference sequence). V lost 7 bases to trimming and J lost 1 base; unmatched junction nucleotides: 17. CDR3 DNA: TGTGCCAGCACCCTAGGTCCGACAGGGATAGGGGGCACAGATACGCAGTATTTT. Translated: CASTLGPTGIGGTDTQYF.

This clone was counted a single time. The rearrangement uses TRBV30 and TRBJ2-5; 11 nucleotides line up with TRBD2. The CDR3 extends over 15 amino acids. J lost 5 bases, V lost 3 bases, and 8 bases had no gene match. CDR1 is GTSNPN and CDR2 is SVGIG in the germline V gene (reference sequence). CDR3 coding DNA: TGTGCCTGGAGAGATCTAACTAGCGGGGGTGAGACCCAGTACTTC. This encodes CAWRDLTSGGETQYF.

This clone was observed a few times. This chain uses TRBV27 with TRBJ1-2; tentatively, D is TRBD1 (5 bases). V lost 8 bases and J 8 bases, leaving 12 bases between the germline ends. CDR3 size: 11 residues. CDR1 is MNHEY and CDR2 is SMNVEV in the germline V gene (reference sequence). CDR3 region: CASRGGEGYTF. For the CDR3, the DNA is TGTGCCAGCCGAGGAGGGGAAGGCTACACCTTC.

The V and J genes are TRBV11-2 and TRBJ1-4; TRBD1 agrees at 7 bases. The CDR3 extends over 16 amino acids. The germline gives CDR1 SGHAT, CDR2 FQNNGV. J gave up 1 base and V 3 bases, and 5 bases lay outside the gene matches. Written as DNA, the CDR3 is TGTGCCAGCAGCTTCGCCTACAGGGGAACTAATGAAAAACTGTTTTTT. Translating gives CASSFAYRGTNEKLFF.

This rearrangement joins TRBV5-1 to TRBJ2-7; 8 nucleotides agree with TRBD1. V shed 5 bases and J 1 base; nucleotides not matched to a gene: 8. In germline, CDR1 is SGHRS, CDR2 YFSETQ. The CDR3 spans 15 residues. CDR3 nucleotides: TGCGCCAGCAGGAGGTCGGGACAGGATTCCTACGAGCAGTACTTC. Its translation is CASRRSGQDSYEQYF.

The chain employs TRBV9 and TRBJ2-7; D perhaps matches TRBD1 (6 bases). CDR1 is SGDLS and CDR2 is YYNGEE in the germline V gene. V lost 0 bases and J lost 2, with 12 bases in between. The CDR3 has 15 amino acids. CDR3 bases: TGTGCCAGCAGCGTAGAAGGGGGTATTCCCTACGAGCAGTACTTC. Amino acids: CASSVEGGIPYEQYF.

About this clone: Compared with germline, one end of the junction differs, possibly owing to a read error. The chain combines TRBV7-9 with TRBJ2-7; 15 bases are a match to TRBD2. Germline V gene lookup returns CDR1 SEHNR and CDR2 FQNEAQ (reference sequence). This CDR3 has 12 residues. Here the CDR3 reads CASSGLAGGRDF. The CDR3 DNA reads TGTGCCAGCAGTGGACTAGCGGGGGGGAGAGACTTC.

The chain recombines TRBV4-3 with TRBJ1-3; no definite D call. The V gene lost 1 base and the J gene lost 0 bases, with 10 bases spanning the gap. The CDR3 consists of 16 residues. Germline values: CDR1 LGHNA, CDR2 YSLEER. The CDR3 sequence: CASSQVVSISGNTIYF. CDR3 sequence (DNA): TGCGCCAGCAGCCAAGTAGTTAGCATCTCTGGAAACACCATATATTTT.

On this clone itself: A junction end diverges from the germline sequence, so it may reflect a read error. The chain is built from TRBV30 and TRBJ1-2; 9 nucleotides align to TRBD1. Germline V gene data show CDR1 as GTSNPN and CDR2 as SVGIG (reference sequence). CDR3 length: 16 amino acids. CDR3 loop: CAWSALSGQGLYGHTF. The CDR3 nucleotides are TGTGCCTGGAGTGCTTTATCGGGACAGGGCCTCTATGGCCACACCTTC.

J is TRBJ2-1 and V is TRBV2, with D possibly being TRBD2 (5 bases). Germline CDR1 and CDR2: SNHLY and FYNNEI. Deletions cut 9 bases from V and 1 base from J, with 13 bases between. The CDR3 runs to 14 residues. The DNA for the CDR3 is TGTGCCAGACAACGGGGTAGGTCCTACAATGAGCAGTTCTTC. This codes for CARQRGRSYNEQFF.

The CDR3 reads CASSGSSGGATDIQYF. CDR3 in DNA: TGTGCCAGCAGCGGATCTAGCGGGGGGGCTACGGACATTCAGTACTTC. The gene calls are TRBV7-9 and TRBJ2-4; TRBD2 matches 12 bases. Germline-derived CDR1 and CDR2 are SEHNR and FQNEAQ (reference sequence). The CDR3 runs to 16 residues. V trimming: 5 bases; J trimming: 8 bases; junction bases outside the gene matches: 10.

This chain uses TRBV6-4 with TRBJ2-5; 9 bases are a match to TRBD2. J gave up 2 bases and V 6 bases, and 7 bases lay outside the gene matches. The CDR3 consists of 15 residues. Germline values: CDR1 MRHNA, CDR2 SNTAGT. The DNA for the CDR3 is TGTGCCAGCAGCGTGAACGCGGGGGGGCAAGAGACCCAGTACTTC. Amino acids: CASSVNAGGQETQYF.

The rearrangement uses TRBV7-9 and TRBJ2-7; a possible D gene is TRBD1 (6 bases). The length of the CDR3 is 16 residues. The V end lost 2 bases, the J end lost 2 bases, and 16 bases lay between the germline ends. Germline V CDR1 and CDR2: SEHNR, FQNEAQ (reference sequence). The CDR3 reads CASSLTGSTLTYEQYF. In DNA form, the CDR3 reads TGTGCCAGCAGCTTAACAGGGTCAACCCTCACCTACGAGCAGTACTTC.

This chain links TRBV4-1 with TRBJ2-5, with 11 bases that match TRBD2. From germline, CDR1 is MGHRA and CDR2 YSYEKL. CDR3 size: 18 residues. V was clipped by 4 bases and J by 0 bases; unmatched bases: 10. The CDR3 bases are TGCGCCAGCAGCCCCACTAGCGGGGGACCTGTTGACCAAGAGACCCAGTACTTC. Residues: CASSPTSGGPVDQETQYF.

The chain joins TRBV6-5 to TRBJ1-5; D is undetermined. Germline CDR1 MNHEY, CDR2 SVGAGI. V lost 2 bases, J lost 7 bases, and 9 bases lay in between. This CDR3 is built from 13 residues. CDR3 nucleotide sequence: TGTGCCAGCAGTTACGCGTCTTCGCAGCCCCAGCATTTT. This translates into CASSYASSQPQHF.

This chain connects TRBV6-6 to TRBJ2-3, with a possible D match to TRBD2 (6 bases). This CDR3 contains 14 residues. V shed 7 bases and J shed 0 bases, with 11 bases lying between them. The germline V gene encodes CDR1 MNHNY and CDR2 SVGAGI (reference sequence). As DNA, the CDR3 is TGTGCCAGCACCCAAGCGGGTAGCACAGATACGCAGTATTTT. Protein sequence: CASTQAGSTDTQYF.

This clone came up a few times. The V gene is TRBV29-1, the J gene TRBJ1-2; 12 bases agree with TRBD1. The V gene end was trimmed by 5 bases and the J gene end by 4 bases; junction bases not matched to a gene: 11. The V gene's germline CDR1 is SQVTM and CDR2 ANQGSEA. This CDR3 spans 16 amino acids. The CDR3 nucleotides are TGCAGCGTTTCCGTAGGGACAGGGGGCGCCGGCTATGGCTACACCTTC. This codes for CSVSVGTGGAGYGYTF.

This clone was seen only a few times. The chain links TRBV28 to TRBJ1-1; 7 nucleotides match TRBD1. V lost 2 bases, J lost 7 bases, and 7 bases stayed unmatched. Germline V gives CDR1 MDHEN, CDR2 SYDVKM. The CDR3 covers 14 residues. This CDR3 reads CASSLRDSISEAFF. DNA of the CDR3: TGTGCCAGCAGTTTACGGGACAGCATTAGTGAAGCTTTCTTT. The entire variable domain, with the rest obtained from reference TRBV28 and TRBJ1-1, is as follows: DVKVTQSSRYLVKRTGEKVFLECVQDMDHENMFWYRQDPGLGLRLIYFSYDVKMKEKGDIPEGYSVSREKKERFSLILESASTNQTSMYLCASSLRDSISEAFFGQGTRLTVV.